What follows are 16 T cell receptor beta chains derived from one specimen sequenced in a study of shared clonotypes between healthy human individuals. Method: immunoSEQ multiplex PCR; TCRdb's copy keeps in-frame clones and lacks some. Of about 2,100,000 clones in the sample, 85% to 95% were seen once. CD45RO-negative CD8 cells positively selected for CCR7 made up the naive population, which excluded terminally differentiated effector memory CD45RA+ cells. Sequencing was carried out using naive CD8+ T cells from PBMCs. The receptor set was obtained from a man between 18 and 29 years old in good health. Some clones in this sample may be carry-over from other donors' samples.

The CDR3 spells CASSPTPGQGAPEQYF. The CDR3 coding sequence is TGCGCCAGCAGCCCCACTCCAGGACAGGGGGCGCCTGAGCAGTACTTC. The chain couples TRBV4-1 to TRBJ2-7; 11 bases agree with TRBD1. This CDR3 is built from 16 residues. The germline gives CDR1 MGHRA, CDR2 YSYEKL. V trimming: 4 bases; J trimming: 7 bases; junction bases outside the gene matches: 12.

This clone was recorded only once. This rearrangement joins TRBV19 to TRBJ2-7, with D possibly TRBD1 on 6 matching bases. Trimming took 3 bases from V and 3 from J, leaving 12 bases between them. Germline-derived CDR1 and CDR2 are LNHDA and SQIVND (reference sequence). There are 14 residues in the CDR3. The CDR3 is CASSILGGDYEQYF. The CDR3 nucleotides read TGTGCCAGTAGTATTTTAGGGGGTGACTACGAGCAGTACTTC. Filled out from reference TRBV19 and TRBJ2-7, the complete variable domain reads DGGITQSPKYLFRKEGQNVTLSCEQNLNHDAMYWYRQDPGQGLRLIYYSQIVNDFQKGDIAEGYSVSREKKESFPLTVTSAQKNPTAFYLCASSILGGDYEQYFGPGTRLTVT.

This clone appeared a single time. The chain uses TRBV10-3 and TRBJ2-7; 8 nucleotides line up with TRBD1. Trimming at V came to 0 bases and at J to 2 bases, leaving 21 bases not matched to a gene. This CDR3 spans 21 amino acids. Germline V gene data show CDR1 as ENHRY and CDR2 as SYGVKD. The CDR3 reads CAISESSRSGGRLGRTYEQYF. The DNA of the CDR3 is TGTGCCATCAGTGAGTCTAGTCGGTCAGGGGGCAGATTAGGACGTACCTACGAGCAGTACTTC.

For this clone: The same CDR3 is also encoded by other DNA sequences in this sample. The chain links TRBV4-1 to TRBJ2-5, with 11 nucleotides matching TRBD2. Germline V CDR1 and CDR2: MGHRA, YSYEKL. The CDR3 runs to 15 residues. The J segment lost 5 bases and the V segment lost 1 base, leaving 3 bases of the junction unmatched. The CDR3 sequence is CASSQGLAGLETQYF. In DNA form, the CDR3 reads TGCGCCAGCAGCCAAGGACTAGCGGGATTGGAGACCCAGTACTTC.

The chain is built from TRBV11-2 and TRBJ2-1; D gene uncertain. This CDR3 spans 14 amino acids. Germline assignment: CDR1 SGHAT and CDR2 FQNNGV. V lost 6 bases and J 13 bases, leaving 22 bases between the germline ends. The CDR3 here is CASRELHPNSFQFF. CDR3 nucleotides: TGTGCCAGCAGGGAGTTACACCCCAACTCATTTCAGTTCTTC. Combining the CDR3 with reference TRBV11-2 and TRBJ2-1 gives the whole variable domain EAGVAQSPRYKIIEKRQSVAFWCNPISGHATLYWYQQILGQGPKLLIQFQNNGVVDDSQLPKDRFSAERLKGVDSTLKIQPAKLEDSAVYLCASRELHPNSFQFFGPGTRLTVL.

The chain employs TRBV19 and TRBJ2-7, with D unresolved. This CDR3 spans 14 amino acids. Germline V CDR1 and CDR2: LNHDA, SQIVND (reference sequence). The V gene lost 0 bases and the J gene lost 3 bases, with 9 bases spanning the gap. The CDR3 protein is CASSIDETIYEQYF. For the CDR3, the DNA is TGTGCCAGTAGTATAGATGAAACTATCTACGAGCAGTACTTC.

The V and J genes are TRBV6-4 and TRBJ2-1, with 8 bases lining up with TRBD2. V shed 6 bases and J 5 bases; nucleotides not matched to a gene: 6. The CDR3 consists of 14 residues. The V gene's germline CDR1 is MRHNA and CDR2 SNTAGT. The chain's CDR3 is CASRPTLADNEQFF. CDR3 nucleotide sequence: TGTGCCAGCAGGCCGACACTAGCGGACAATGAGCAGTTCTTC.

This CDR3 is CASSLRRTYSYEQYF. As DNA, the CDR3 is TGTGCCAGCAGTCTCCGCCGGACCTACTCCTACGAGCAGTACTTC. V usage is TRBV28 and J usage is TRBJ2-7; unclear D gene. Germline CDR1 and CDR2: MDHEN and SYDVKM. V was cut by 5 bases and J by 0 bases, with 14 bases left in between. This CDR3 has 15 residues. Full variable domain (outside the CDR3, taken from reference TRBV28 and TRBJ2-7): DVKVTQSSRYLVKRTGEKVFLECVQDMDHENMFWYRQDPGLGLRLIYFSYDVKMKEKGDIPEGYSVSREKKERFSLILESASTNQTSMYLCASSLRRTYSYEQYFGPGTRLTVT.

The gene calls are TRBV11-3 and TRBJ2-3; no reliable D call. V was clipped by 5 bases and J by 3 bases, with 9 bases between them. From germline, CDR1 is SGHNT and CDR2 YENEEA. This CDR3 spans 13 amino acids. CDR3 in DNA: TGTGCCAGCAGCGCCCGAATGACAGATACGCAGTATTTT. It is translated as CASSARMTDTQYF.

This chain links TRBV28 with TRBJ1-1; no definite D call. Per the germline V gene, CDR1 is MDHEN and CDR2 is SYDVKM. The CDR3 runs 14 residues. Trimming took off 5 bases at V and 1 base at J, with 11 bases between the two ends. CDR3 amino acids: CASSPVGENTEAFF. The CDR3 DNA follows: TGTGCCAGCAGTCCCGTTGGGGAGAACACTGAAGCTTTCTTT.

On this clone itself: The same CDR3 also results from other DNA sequences found in this sample. This chain connects TRBV5-1 to TRBJ2-7, with 10 nucleotides matching TRBD1. The CDR3 sequence is 14 residues long. Germline loops: CDR1 SGHRS, CDR2 YFSETQ. With 4 bases clipped from V and 4 bases from J, the junction kept 5 bases outside the gene matches. The CDR3 spells CASSTWDRGYEQYF. The CDR3 bases are TGCGCCAGCAGCACCTGGGACAGGGGATACGAGCAGTACTTC.

The genes are TRBV27 and TRBJ1-5; TRBD1 aligns across 7 bases. Germline CDR1 is MNHEY and CDR2 is SMNVEV (reference sequence). After removal of 7 bases from V and 0 bases from J, the junction contained 6 bases not matched to a gene. This CDR3 has 15 residues. As DNA, the CDR3 is TGTGCCAGCAACCAACAGGGGTATAGCAATCAGCCCCAGCATTTT. Encoded protein: CASNQQGYSNQPQHF.

This clone showed up just once. The chain's CDR3 is CASSGHRELPYEQYF. CDR3 coding DNA: TGTGCCAGCAGTGGACACAGGGAACTACCCTACGAGCAGTACTTC. This chain connects TRBV6-1 to TRBJ2-7; a weak D match, TRBD1 (6 bases). Trimming removed 4 bases from V and 2 bases from J, with 15 bases in between. Looked up from germline, CDR1 is MNHNS and CDR2 is SASEGT. The length of the CDR3 is 15 residues.

V and J are TRBV10-1 and TRBJ2-5, with 7 nucleotides matching TRBD1. The CDR3 spans 13 residues. The germline V gene has CDR1 WNHNN and CDR2 SYGVQD (reference sequence). With 7 bases clipped from V and 1 base from J, the junction kept 3 bases outside the gene matches. The CDR3 DNA reads TGCGCCAGCACCGGGGACAGCCAAGAGACCCAGTACTTC. It yields the protein CASTGDSQETQYF.

The CDR3, as DNA: TGTGCCAGCAGCCCTGTCATCGGCCAGGGCGACGGCTACACCTTC. Translating gives CASSPVIGQGDGYTF. The V call is TRBV7-8, the J call TRBJ1-2, with D possibly being TRBD1 (5 bases). CDR3 length equals 15 residues. Germline CDR1 and CDR2: SGHVS and FQNEAQ. The V end lost 5 bases, the J end lost 8 bases, and 21 bases lay between the germline ends.

This clone was counted a single time. CDR3: CSVVAGSVGHEQFF. CDR3 DNA: TGCAGCGTTGTAGCAGGATCGGTAGGCCATGAGCAGTTCTTC. This chain links TRBV29-1 with TRBJ2-1, with no clear D. This CDR3 is built from 14 residues. CDR1 SQVTM and CDR2 ANQGSEA come from the germline V gene. Between the trimmed V and J ends, which lost 4 bases and 8 bases, there was a span of 18 bases.